The T cell receptor beta chain under discussion was sequenced for a study of radiotherapy plus CTLA-4 blockade in lung cancer. Profiled with immunoSEQ multiplex PCR; TCRdb holds only in-frame clones, not every one. Of tens of thousands of clones listed, more than 70% are singletons. Trimming removed 5 bases from V and 4 bases from J; junction bases left unmatched: 6. This CDR3 is 14 amino acids long. Germline CDR1 reads MNHEY; CDR2 reads SMNVEV (reference sequence). Focal radiation and CTLA-4 blockade (ipilimumab) were tested in chemo-refractory metastatic non-small-cell lung cancer patients. This clone was recorded a few times.

The rearrangement uses TRBV27 and TRBJ2-3; 7 bases fit TRBD1. This clonotype originated in a human donor with non-small cell lung cancer whose response to radiotherapy plus ipilimumab could not be evaluated. Some clones in this sample may be carry-over from other donors' samples. The sequenced sample was peripheral blood, obtained from a patient treated with radiotherapy plus ipilimumab. The CDR3 region has the DNA TGTGCCAGCAGTCGGGACAGCCAGGCAGATACGCAGTATTTT. Translation: CASSRDSQADTQYF.